These 13 T cell receptor beta chains were all obtained from the same sample, sequenced in a study of EBV T-cell therapy then PD-1 blockade in nasopharyngeal carcinoma. This table comes from immunoSEQ multiplex PCR, and its TCRdb copy is limited to in-frame clones, with some not included. The repertoire holds fewer than 25,000 clones, with about 87% as singletons. No antigen has been assigned to these receptors. Treatment denoted: AdE1-LMPpoly-expanded autologous EBV-specific T-cell therapy followed by anti-PD-1 nivolumab. Sequenced material: CD8+ T cells from blood, taken around day 60 from a patient whose treatment included autologous EBV-specific T cells and nivolumab. These receptors were collected from a man aged 35 to 55 with nasopharyngeal carcinoma.

J is TRBJ2-3 and V is TRBV5-8; 8 bases are shared with TRBD1. Unmatched junction bases numbered 1, after V lost 3 bases and J lost 1 base. This CDR3 has 14 amino acids. Germline CDR1 SGHTS, CDR2 YDEGEE. In DNA form, the CDR3 reads TGTGCCAGCAGCTCGGGACAGGGCACAGATACGCAGTATTTT. Translating it yields CASSSGQGTDTQYF. Combining the CDR3 with reference TRBV5-8 and TRBJ2-3 gives the whole variable domain EAGVTQSPTHLIKTRGQQATLRCSPISGHTSVYWYQQALGLGLQFLLWYDEGEERNRGNFPPRFSGRQFPNYSSELNVNALELEDSALYLCASSSGQGTDTQYFGPGTRLTVL.

This chain uses TRBV2 with TRBJ2-2, with 13 bases aligning to TRBD2. CDR1 and CDR2 (germline): SNHLY, FYNNEI. Trimming took 10 bases from V and 3 from J; bases not matched to a gene: 11. The CDR3 totals 17 residues. The CDR3 protein is CATRFRGLAGYTGELFF. CDR3 in DNA: TGTGCCACCCGGTTTAGGGGACTAGCGGGGTACACCGGGGAGCTGTTTTTT.

This CDR3 is CASSLTGKAQHF. The CDR3 DNA reads as TGTGCCAGCAGCTTGACTGGTAAGGCCCAGCATTTT. The chain joins TRBV5-5 to TRBJ1-5; D remains ambiguous. The length of the CDR3 is 12 residues. The germline V gene encodes CDR1 SGHKS and CDR2 YYEKEE (reference sequence). With 1 base removed from V and 11 bases from J, the gap between germline ends came to 10 bases.

The rearrangement joins TRBV21-1 to TRBJ2-1; the table's D gene call, TRBD2, was not cross checked with the DNA. TRBV21-1 is deemed a pseudogene. This CDR3 contains 16 residues. CDR3 loop: CASSKERLAGGNEQFF. The CDR3 DNA is TGTGCCAGCAGCAAAGAGAGACTAGCGGGGGGGAATGAGCAGTTCTTC.

A single count supports this clone. The chain has TRBV21-1 and TRBJ2-7; the table's TRBD2 call for D was not verified on the DNA. TRBV21-1 is termed a pseudogene. This CDR3 is built from 15 residues. In DNA, the CDR3 is TGTGCCAGCAGCAAAGAGGGTATGGAGGATTACGAGCAGTACTTC. As protein: CASSKEGMEDYEQYF.

This clone is a singleton in its sample. The chain employs TRBV9 and TRBJ2-1; a weak D match, TRBD1 (5 bases). V was cut by 6 bases and J by 7 bases, with 8 bases left in between. CDR1 and CDR2 from the germline V gene are SGDLS and YYNGEE. The CDR3 is 11 residues long. Written as DNA, the CDR3 is TGTGCCAGCAATTCAGGGAATGAGCAGTTCTTC. Its translation is CASNSGNEQFF.

V gene TRBV28 combines with J gene TRBJ2-3, with 7 nucleotides matching TRBD2. CDR1 is MDHEN and CDR2 is SYDVKM in the germline V gene. The CDR3 length is 16 residues. With 2 bases clipped from V and 2 bases from J, the junction kept 7 bases outside the gene matches. The DNA for the CDR3 is TGTGCCAGCAGTTTACCGGGGCGGGAGCTCACAGATACGCAGTATTTT. Its translation: CASSLPGRELTDTQYF. The variable domain in full, completed from reference TRBV28 and TRBJ2-3, reads DVKVTQSSRYLVKRTGEKVFLECVQDMDHENMFWYRQDPGLGLRLIYFSYDVKMKEKGDIPEGYSVSREKKERFSLILESASTNQTSMYLCASSLPGRELTDTQYFGPGTRLTVL.

V usage is TRBV7-6 and J usage is TRBJ1-5; no definite D call. The CDR3 loop spans 17 amino acids. The germline V and J ends were trimmed by 5 bases and 2 bases, with 19 bases remaining between them. Germline V gene data show CDR1 as SGHVS and CDR2 as FNYEAQ. The CDR3 sequence is CASSPRTHENGNQPQHF. The CDR3 DNA reads as TGTGCCAGCAGCCCTAGGACCCACGAAAATGGCAATCAGCCCCAGCATTTT.

As regards this clone: The junction departs from the called germline gene at one end, perhaps through a read error. The chain uses TRBV6-1 and TRBJ2-3; possibly TRBD2 for D (6 bases). The CDR3 length is 13 residues. Per the germline V gene, CDR1 is MNHNS and CDR2 is SASEGT. The CDR3 nucleotides are TGTGCCAGCAGTGAAGCAGAGGCGGGGCACCTGCTATTT. It encodes CASSEAEAGHLLF.

The chain joins TRBV7-9 to TRBJ2-1; TRBD1 matches at 11 bases. Trimming cost V 3 bases and J 5 bases; bases outside gene matches: 6. The CDR3 loop spans 16 amino acids. From germline, CDR1 is SEHNR and CDR2 FQNEAQ (reference sequence). CDR3 sequence: CASSLTDRGRNNEQFF. DNA of the CDR3: TGTGCCAGCAGCTTGACGGACAGGGGGCGAAACAATGAGCAGTTCTTC. Looking up the rest from reference TRBV7-9 and TRBJ2-1 gives the full variable domain: DTGVSQNPRHKITKRGQNVTFRCDPISEHNRLYWYRQTLGQGPEFLTYFQNEAQLEKSRLLSDRFSAERPKGSFSTLEIQRTEQGDSAMYLCASSLTDRGRNNEQFFGPGTRLTVL.

The V call is TRBV5-5, the J call TRBJ1-1; a weak D match, TRBD1 (6 bases). The V and J ends lost 4 bases and 0 bases respectively, with 22 bases between them. This CDR3 region has 18 residues. CDR1 and CDR2 (germline): SGHKS, YYEKEE (reference sequence). The CDR3 coding sequence is TGTGCCAGCAGCACAAGAACAGGGACGGAAACGATGAACACTGAAGCTTTCTTT. Its translation: CASSTRTGTETMNTEAFF.

The chain employs TRBV6-5 and TRBJ2-2, with D hard to call. Germline CDR1 is MNHEY and CDR2 is SVGAGI. The V and J ends lost 5 bases and 1 base respectively, with 8 bases between them. The CDR3 has 14 amino acids. The CDR3: CASSHLRNTGELFF. CDR3 nucleotides: TGTGCCAGCAGTCACCTTAGGAACACCGGGGAGCTGTTTTTT.

The chain has TRBV6-2 or TRBV6-3 and TRBJ1-5, with D tentatively TRBD1 (6 bases). The V gene lost 3 bases and the J gene lost 4 bases, with 10 bases spanning the gap. Germline V gives CDR1 MNHEY, CDR2 SVGEGT. The CDR3 runs 14 residues. CDR3 sequence reads: CASSYWDKNQPQHF. The CDR3, as DNA: TGTGCCAGCAGTTATTGGGACAAAAATCAGCCCCAGCATTTT.